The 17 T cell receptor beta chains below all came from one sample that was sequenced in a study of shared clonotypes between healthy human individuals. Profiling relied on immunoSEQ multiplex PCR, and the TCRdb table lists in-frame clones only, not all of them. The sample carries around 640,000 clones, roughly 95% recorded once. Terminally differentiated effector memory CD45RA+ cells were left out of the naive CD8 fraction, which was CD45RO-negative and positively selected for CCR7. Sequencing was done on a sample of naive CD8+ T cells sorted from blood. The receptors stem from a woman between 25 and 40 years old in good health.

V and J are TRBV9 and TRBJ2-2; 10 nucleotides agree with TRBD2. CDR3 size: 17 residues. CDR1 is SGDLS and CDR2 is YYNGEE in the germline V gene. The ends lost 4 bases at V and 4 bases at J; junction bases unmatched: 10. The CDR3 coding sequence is TGTGCCAGCAGCCCCCGTTTAGCGGGGGGCGGCACCGGGGAGCTGTTTTTT. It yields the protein CASSPRLAGGGTGELFF.

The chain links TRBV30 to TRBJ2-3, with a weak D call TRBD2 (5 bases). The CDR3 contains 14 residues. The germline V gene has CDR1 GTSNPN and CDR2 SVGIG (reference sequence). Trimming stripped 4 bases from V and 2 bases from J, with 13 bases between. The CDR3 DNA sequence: TGTGCCTGGATTGGTAGCGCAAACACAGATACGCAGTATTTT. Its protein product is CAWIGSANTDTQYF.

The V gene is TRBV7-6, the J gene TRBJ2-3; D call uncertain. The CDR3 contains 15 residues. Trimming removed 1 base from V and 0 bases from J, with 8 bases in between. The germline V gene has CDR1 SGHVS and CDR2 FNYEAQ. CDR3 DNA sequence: TGTGCCAGCAGCTTAGTGGGCGGTAGCACAGATACGCAGTATTTT. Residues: CASSLVGGSTDTQYF.

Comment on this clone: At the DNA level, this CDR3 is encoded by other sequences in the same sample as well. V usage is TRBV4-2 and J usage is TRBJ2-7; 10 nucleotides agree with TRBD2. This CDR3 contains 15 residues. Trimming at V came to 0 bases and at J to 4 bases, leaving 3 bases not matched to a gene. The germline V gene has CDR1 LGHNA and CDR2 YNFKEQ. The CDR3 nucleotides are TGTGCCAGCAGCCAAGATCTACTAGCGGGATACGAGCAGTACTTC. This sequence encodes CASSQDLLAGYEQYF.

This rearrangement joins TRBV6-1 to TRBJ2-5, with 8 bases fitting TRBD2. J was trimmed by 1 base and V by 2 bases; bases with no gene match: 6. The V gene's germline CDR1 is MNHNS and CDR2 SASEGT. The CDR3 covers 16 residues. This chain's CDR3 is CASSELAGGPQETQYF. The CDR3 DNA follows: TGTGCCAGCAGTGAACTCGCGGGAGGTCCCCAAGAGACCCAGTACTTC.

The chain's CDR3 is CASSLPASGGEKLFF. For the CDR3, the DNA is TGTGCCAGCAGTTTACCCGCCAGCGGCGGGGAAAAACTGTTTTTT. This chain links TRBV28 with TRBJ1-4, with no clear D. V lost 2 bases, J lost 8 bases, and 15 bases lay in between. The CDR3 totals 15 residues. In germline, CDR1 is MDHEN, CDR2 SYDVKM. Based on the CDR3 plus reference TRBV28 and TRBJ1-4, the full variable domain is DVKVTQSSRYLVKRTGEKVFLECVQDMDHENMFWYRQDPGLGLRLIYFSYDVKMKEKGDIPEGYSVSREKKERFSLILESASTNQTSMYLCASSLPASGGEKLFFGSGTQLSVL.

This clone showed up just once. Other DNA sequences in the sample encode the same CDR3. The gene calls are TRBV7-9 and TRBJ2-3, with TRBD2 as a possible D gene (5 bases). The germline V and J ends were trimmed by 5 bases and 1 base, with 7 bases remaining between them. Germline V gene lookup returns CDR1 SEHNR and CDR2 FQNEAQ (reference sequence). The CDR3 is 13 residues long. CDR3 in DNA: TGTGCCAGCAGCCTGGGAGGCACAGATACGCAGTATTTT. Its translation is CASSLGGTDTQYF.

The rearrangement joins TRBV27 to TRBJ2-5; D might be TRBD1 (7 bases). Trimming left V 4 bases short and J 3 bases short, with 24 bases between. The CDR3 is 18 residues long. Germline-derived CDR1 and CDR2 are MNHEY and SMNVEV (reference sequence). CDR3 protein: CASSCLSCLDRREETQYF. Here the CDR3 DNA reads TGTGCCAGCAGTTGTCTATCATGTTTGGACAGGAGGGAAGAGACCCAGTACTTC.

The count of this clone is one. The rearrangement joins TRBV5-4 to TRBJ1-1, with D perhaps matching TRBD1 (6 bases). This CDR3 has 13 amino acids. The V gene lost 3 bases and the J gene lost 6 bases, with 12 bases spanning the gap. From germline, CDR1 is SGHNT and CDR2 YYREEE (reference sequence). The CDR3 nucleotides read TGTGCCAGCAGCTACGGGGGGCTATCTGAAGCTTTCTTT. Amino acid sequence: CASSYGGLSEAFF.

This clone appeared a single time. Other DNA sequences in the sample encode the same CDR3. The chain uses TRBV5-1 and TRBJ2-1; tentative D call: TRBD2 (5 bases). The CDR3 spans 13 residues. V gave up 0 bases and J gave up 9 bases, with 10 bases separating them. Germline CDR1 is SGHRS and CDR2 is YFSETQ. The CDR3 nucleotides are TGCGCCAGCAGCTTGGGACCCGGAGGTGAGCAGTTCTTC. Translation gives CASSLGPGGEQFF.

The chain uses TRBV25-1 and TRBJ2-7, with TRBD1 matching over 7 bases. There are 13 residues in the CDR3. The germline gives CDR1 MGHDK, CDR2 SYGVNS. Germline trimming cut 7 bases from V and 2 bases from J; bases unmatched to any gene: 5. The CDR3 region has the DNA TGTGCCAGCACCGGGACAGTTACCTACGAGCAGTACTTC. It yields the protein CASTGTVTYEQYF.

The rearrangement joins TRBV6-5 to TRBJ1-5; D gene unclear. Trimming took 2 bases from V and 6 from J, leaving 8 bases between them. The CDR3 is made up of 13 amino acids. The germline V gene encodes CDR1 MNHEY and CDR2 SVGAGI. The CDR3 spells CASSYREGQPQHF. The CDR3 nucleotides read TGTGCCAGCAGTTACAGGGAAGGTCAGCCCCAGCATTTT.

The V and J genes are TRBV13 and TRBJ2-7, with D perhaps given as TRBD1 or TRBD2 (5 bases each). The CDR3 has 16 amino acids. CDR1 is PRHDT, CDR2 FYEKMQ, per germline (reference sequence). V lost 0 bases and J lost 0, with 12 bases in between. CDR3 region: CASSLGGGVASYEQYF. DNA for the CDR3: TGTGCCAGCAGCTTAGGTGGGGGTGTAGCCTCCTACGAGCAGTACTTC.

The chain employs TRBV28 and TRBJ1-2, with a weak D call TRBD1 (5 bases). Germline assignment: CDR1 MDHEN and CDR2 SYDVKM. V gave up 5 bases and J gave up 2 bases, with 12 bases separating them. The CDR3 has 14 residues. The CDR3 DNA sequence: TGTGCCAGCAGTCCTGGGACGCAAAACTATGGCTACACCTTC. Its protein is CASSPGTQNYGYTF.

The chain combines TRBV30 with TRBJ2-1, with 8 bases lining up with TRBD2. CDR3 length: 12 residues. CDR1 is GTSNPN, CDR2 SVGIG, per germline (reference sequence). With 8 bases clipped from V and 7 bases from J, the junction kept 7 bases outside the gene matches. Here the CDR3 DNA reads TGTGCCCGGGAGGGTAGCGGGAATGAGCAGTTCTTC. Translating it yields CAREGSGNEQFF.

The DNA of the CDR3 is TGCGCCAGCAGTGAGTGGGGCGCAGATACGCAGTATTTT. Protein product: CASSEWGADTQYF. The J gene is TRBJ2-3, the V gene TRBV10-2; maybe TRBD1 (5 bases). CDR3 length: 13 residues. CDR1 and CDR2 from the germline V gene are WSHSY and SAAADI. V gave up 1 base and J gave up 4 bases, with 6 bases separating them.

The CDR3 protein is CASSLGPAGYEQYF. In nucleotides, the CDR3 is TGTGCCAGCAGTTTAGGGCCAGCTGGCTACGAGCAGTACTTC. The rearrangement joins TRBV28 to TRBJ2-7; D is ambiguous. Per germline, CDR1 MDHEN and CDR2 SYDVKM. The V and J ends lost 2 bases and 3 bases respectively, with 11 bases between them. CDR3 size: 14 residues. Looking up the rest from reference TRBV28 and TRBJ2-7 gives the full variable domain: DVKVTQSSRYLVKRTGEKVFLECVQDMDHENMFWYRQDPGLGLRLIYFSYDVKMKEKGDIPEGYSVSREKKERFSLILESASTNQTSMYLCASSLGPAGYEQYFGPGTRLTVT.